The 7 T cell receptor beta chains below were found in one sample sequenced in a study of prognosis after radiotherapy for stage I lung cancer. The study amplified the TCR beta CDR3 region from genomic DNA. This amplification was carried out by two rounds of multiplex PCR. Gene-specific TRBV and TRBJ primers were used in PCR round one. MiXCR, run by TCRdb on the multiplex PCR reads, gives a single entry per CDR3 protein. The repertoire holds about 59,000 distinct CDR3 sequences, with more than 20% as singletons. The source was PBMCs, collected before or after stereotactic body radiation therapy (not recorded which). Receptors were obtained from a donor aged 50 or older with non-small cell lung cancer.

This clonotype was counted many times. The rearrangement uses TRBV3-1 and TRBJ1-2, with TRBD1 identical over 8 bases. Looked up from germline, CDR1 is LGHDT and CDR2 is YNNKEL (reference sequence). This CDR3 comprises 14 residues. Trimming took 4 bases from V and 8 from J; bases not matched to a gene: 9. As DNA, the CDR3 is TGTGCCAGCAGCCCATTTCCGACAGGGGTCGGCTACACCTTC. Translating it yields CASSPFPTGVGYTF.

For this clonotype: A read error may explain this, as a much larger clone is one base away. Here the CDR3 reads CASSLSRTVNTEAFF. CDR3 sequence (DNA): TGTGCCAGCAGCTTATCCCGGACAGTGAACACTGAAGCTTTCTTT. V is TRBV7-2 and J is TRBJ1-1; tentative D call: TRBD1 (6 bases). Trimming removed 2 bases from V and 0 bases from J, with 10 bases in between. Germline assignment: CDR1 SGHTA and CDR2 FQGNSA. The CDR3 totals 15 residues. Together with reference TRBV7-2 and TRBJ1-1, the CDR3 gives the full variable domain: GAGVSQSPSNKVTEKGKDVELRCDPISGHTALYWYRQSLGQGLEFLIYFQGNSAPDKSGLPSDRFSAERTGGSVSTLTIQRTQQEDSAVYLCASSLSRTVNTEAFFGQGTRLTVV.

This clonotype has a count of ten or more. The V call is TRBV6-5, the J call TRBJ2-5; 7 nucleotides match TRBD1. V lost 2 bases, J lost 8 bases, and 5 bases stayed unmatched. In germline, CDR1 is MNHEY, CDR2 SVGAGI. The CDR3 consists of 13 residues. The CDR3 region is CASSYGAGGTQYF. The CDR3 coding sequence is TGTGCCAGCAGTTACGGGGCAGGGGGAACCCAGTACTTC.

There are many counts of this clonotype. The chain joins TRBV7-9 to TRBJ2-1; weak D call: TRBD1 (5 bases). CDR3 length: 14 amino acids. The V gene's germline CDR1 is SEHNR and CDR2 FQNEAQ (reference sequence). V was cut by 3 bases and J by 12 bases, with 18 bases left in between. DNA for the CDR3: TGTGCCAGCAGCTTTGCAGGACGGAGTAGGGGGCAGTTCTTC. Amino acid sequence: CASSFAGRSRGQFF. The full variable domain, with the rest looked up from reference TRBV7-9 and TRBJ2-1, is DTGVSQNPRHKITKRGQNVTFRCDPISEHNRLYWYRQTLGQGPEFLTYFQNEAQLEKSRLLSDRFSAERPKGSFSTLEIQRTEQGDSAMYLCASSFAGRSRGQFFGPGTRLTVL.

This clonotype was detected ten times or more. CDR3 residues: CSVVPSGGTSYEQYF. The CDR3 coding sequence is TGCAGCGTTGTCCCTAGCGGGGGGACCTCCTACGAGCAGTACTTC. J is TRBJ2-7 and V is TRBV29-1; 11 bases match TRBD2. Germline V gene sequence: CDR1 SQVTM, CDR2 ANQGSEA. CDR3 size: 15 residues. J lost 0 bases, V lost 4 bases, and 5 bases had no gene match.

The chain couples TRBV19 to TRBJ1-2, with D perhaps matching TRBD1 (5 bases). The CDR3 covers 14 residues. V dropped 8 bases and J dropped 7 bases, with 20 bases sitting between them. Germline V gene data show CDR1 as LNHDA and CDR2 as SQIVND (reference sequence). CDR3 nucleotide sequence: TGTGCCAGTTTAGTTGGGCGGGGGGACGGTGGCTACACCTTC. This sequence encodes CASLVGRGDGGYTF. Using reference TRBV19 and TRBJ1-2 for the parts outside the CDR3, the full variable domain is DGGITQSPKYLFRKEGQNVTLSCEQNLNHDAMYWYRQDPGQGLRLIYYSQIVNDFQKGDIAEGYSVSREKKESFPLTVTSAQKNPTAFYLCASLVGRGDGGYTFGSGTRLTVV.

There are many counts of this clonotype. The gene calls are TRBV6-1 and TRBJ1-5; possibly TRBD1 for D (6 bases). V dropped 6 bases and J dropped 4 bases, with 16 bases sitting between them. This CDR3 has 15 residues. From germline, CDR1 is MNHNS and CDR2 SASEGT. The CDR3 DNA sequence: TGTGCCAGCAGCCACCGACAGGCGTTTAATCAGCCCCAGCATTTT. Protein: CASSHRQAFNQPQHF.